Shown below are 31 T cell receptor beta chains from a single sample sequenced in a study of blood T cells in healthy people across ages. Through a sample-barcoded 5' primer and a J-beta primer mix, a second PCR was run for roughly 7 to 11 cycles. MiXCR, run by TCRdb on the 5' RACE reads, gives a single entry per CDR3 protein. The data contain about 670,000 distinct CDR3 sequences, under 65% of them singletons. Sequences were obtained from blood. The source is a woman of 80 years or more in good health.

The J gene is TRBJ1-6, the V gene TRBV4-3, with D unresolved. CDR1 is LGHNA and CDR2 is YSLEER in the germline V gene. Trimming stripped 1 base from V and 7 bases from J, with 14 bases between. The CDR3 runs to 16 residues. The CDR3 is CASSQGVRDLNSPLHF. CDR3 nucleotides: TGCGCCAGCAGCCAAGGAGTCAGAGACTTAAATTCACCCCTCCACTTT.

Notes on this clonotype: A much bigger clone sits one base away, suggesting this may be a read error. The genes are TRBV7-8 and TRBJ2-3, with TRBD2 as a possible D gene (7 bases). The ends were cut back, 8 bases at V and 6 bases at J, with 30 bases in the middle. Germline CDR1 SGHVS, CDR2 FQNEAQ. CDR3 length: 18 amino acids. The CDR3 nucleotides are TGTGCCAGCTTCCCGAGGCGGGGGCCCCGTATTCTCAGGGATACGCAGTATTTT. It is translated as CASFPRRGPRILRDTQYF. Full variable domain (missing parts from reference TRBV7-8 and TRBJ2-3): GAGVSQSPRYKVAKRGQDVALRCDPISGHVSLFWYQQALGQGPEFLTYFQNEAQLDKSGLPSDRFFAERPEGSVSTLKIQRTQQEDSAVYLCASFPRRGPRILRDTQYFGPGTRLTVL.

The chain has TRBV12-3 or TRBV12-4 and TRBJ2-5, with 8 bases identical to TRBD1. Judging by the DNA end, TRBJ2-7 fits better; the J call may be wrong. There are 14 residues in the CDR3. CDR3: CASRQQGATYEQYF. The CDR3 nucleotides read TGTGCCAGCAGGCAGCAGGGGGCTACCTACGAGCAGTACTTC.

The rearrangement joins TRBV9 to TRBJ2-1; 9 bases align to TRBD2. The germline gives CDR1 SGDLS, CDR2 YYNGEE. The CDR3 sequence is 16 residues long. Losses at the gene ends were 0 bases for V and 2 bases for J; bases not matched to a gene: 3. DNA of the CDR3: TGTGCCAGCAGCGTAGGGGAGCGGGGGGCCTACAATGAGCAGTTCTTC. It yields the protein CASSVGERGAYNEQFF.

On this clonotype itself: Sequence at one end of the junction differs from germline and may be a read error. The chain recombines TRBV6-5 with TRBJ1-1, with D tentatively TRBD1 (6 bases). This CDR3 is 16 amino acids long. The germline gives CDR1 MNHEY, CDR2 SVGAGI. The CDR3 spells CASSWDRQASKTEAFF. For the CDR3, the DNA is TGTGCTAGCAGTTGGGACCGACAGGCCTCGAAGACTGAAGCTTTCTTT.

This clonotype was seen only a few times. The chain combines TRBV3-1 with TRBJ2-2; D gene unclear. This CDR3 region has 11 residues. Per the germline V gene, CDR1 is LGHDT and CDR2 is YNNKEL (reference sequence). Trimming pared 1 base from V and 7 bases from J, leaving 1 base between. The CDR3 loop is CASSQVGELFF. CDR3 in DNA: TGTGCCAGCAGCCAAGTCGGGGAGCTGTTTTTT.

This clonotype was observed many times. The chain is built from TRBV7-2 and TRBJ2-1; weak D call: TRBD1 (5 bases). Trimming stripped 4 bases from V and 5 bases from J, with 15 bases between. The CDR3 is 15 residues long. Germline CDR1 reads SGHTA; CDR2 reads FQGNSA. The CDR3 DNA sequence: TGTGCCAGCAGCTCCCGGCAGGGATCGCACAATGAGCAGTTCTTC. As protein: CASSSRQGSHNEQFF.

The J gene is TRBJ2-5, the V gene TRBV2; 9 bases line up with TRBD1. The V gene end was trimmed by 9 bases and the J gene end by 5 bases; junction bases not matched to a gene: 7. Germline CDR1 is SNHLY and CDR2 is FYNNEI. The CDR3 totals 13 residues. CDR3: CARTTGGVETQYF. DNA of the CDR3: TGTGCCAGGACGACAGGGGGTGTTGAGACCCAGTACTTC.

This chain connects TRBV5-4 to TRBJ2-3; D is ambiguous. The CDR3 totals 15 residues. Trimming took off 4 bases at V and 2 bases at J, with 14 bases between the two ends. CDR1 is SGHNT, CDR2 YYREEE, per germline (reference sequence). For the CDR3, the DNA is TGTGCCAGCAGCCCGGATCCGACTTACACAGATACGCAGTATTTT. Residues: CASSPDPTYTDTQYF.

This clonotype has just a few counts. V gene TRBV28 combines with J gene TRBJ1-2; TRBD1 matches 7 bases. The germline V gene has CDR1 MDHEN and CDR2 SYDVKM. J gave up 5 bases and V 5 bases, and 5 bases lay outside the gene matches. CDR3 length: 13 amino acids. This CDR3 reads CASSETGPYGYTF. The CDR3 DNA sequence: TGTGCCAGCAGTGAGACAGGGCCGTATGGCTACACCTTC.

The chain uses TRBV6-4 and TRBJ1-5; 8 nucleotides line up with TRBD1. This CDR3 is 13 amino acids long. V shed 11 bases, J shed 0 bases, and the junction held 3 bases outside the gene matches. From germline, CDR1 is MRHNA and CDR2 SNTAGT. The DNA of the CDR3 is TGTGCCGGACAGGGTAGTAGCAATCAGCCCCAGCATTTT. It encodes CAGQGSSNQPQHF.

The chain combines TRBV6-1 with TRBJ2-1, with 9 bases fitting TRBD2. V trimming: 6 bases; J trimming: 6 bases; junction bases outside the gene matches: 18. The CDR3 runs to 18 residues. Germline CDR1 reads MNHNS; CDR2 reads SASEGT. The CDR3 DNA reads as TGTGCCAGCAGCCCGACTAGCGGCCTTGGGGGGGATTTCAATGAGCAGTTCTTC. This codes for CASSPTSGLGGDFNEQFF.

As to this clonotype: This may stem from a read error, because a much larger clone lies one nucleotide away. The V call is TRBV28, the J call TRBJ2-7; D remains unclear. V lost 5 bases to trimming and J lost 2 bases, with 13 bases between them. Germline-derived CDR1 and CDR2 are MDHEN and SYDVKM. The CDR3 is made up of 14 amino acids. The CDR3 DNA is TGTGCCAGCAGTACCGCGATAGTCACCTACGAGCAGTACTTC. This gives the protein CASSTAIVTYEQYF.

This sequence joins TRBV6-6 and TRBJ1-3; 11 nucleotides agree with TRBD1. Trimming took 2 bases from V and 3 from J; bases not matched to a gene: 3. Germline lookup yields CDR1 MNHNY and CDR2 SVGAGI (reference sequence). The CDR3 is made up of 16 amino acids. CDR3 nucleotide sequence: TGTGCCAGCAGTTACCCTGGGACAGGGGGTGGAAACACCATATATTTT. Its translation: CASSYPGTGGGNTIYF.

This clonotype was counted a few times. The CDR3 nucleotides read TGTGCCAGCAGTTACTCCCCCAGCGGGGGTTACGAGCAGTACTTC. This codes for CASSYSPSGGYEQYF. V and J are TRBV6-5 and TRBJ2-7; 8 bases line up with TRBD2. Per the germline V gene, CDR1 is MNHEY and CDR2 is SVGAGI. V dropped 0 bases and J dropped 4; count of bases not matched to a gene: 5. The length of the CDR3 is 15 residues.

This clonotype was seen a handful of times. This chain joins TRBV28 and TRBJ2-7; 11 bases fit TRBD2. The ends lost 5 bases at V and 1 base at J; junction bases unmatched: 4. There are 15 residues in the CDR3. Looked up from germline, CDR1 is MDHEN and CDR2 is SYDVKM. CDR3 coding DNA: TGTGCCAGCAGTCCGCGGACTAGCGGGTCCTACGAGCAGTACTTC. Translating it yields CASSPRTSGSYEQYF. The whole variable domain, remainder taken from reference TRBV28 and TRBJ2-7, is DVKVTQSSRYLVKRTGEKVFLECVQDMDHENMFWYRQDPGLGLRLIYFSYDVKMKEKGDIPEGYSVSREKKERFSLILESASTNQTSMYLCASSPRTSGSYEQYFGPGTRLTVT.

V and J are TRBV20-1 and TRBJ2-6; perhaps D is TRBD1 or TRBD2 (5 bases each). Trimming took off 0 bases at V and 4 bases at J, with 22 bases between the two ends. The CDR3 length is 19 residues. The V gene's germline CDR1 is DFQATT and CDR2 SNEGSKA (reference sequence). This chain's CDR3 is CSARDSGPGSPLGANVLTF. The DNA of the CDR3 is TGCAGTGCTAGAGATAGTGGGCCAGGGAGCCCTTTGGGGGCCAACGTCCTGACTTTC.

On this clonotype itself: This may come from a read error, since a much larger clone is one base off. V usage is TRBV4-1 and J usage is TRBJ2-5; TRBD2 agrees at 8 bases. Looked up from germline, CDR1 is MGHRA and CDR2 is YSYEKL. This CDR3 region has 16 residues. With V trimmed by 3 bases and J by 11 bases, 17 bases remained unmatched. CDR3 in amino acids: CASSQAWRGDYNEQYF. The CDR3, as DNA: TGCGCCAGCAGCCAGGCCTGGCGGGGGGACTACAATGAGCAGTACTTC.

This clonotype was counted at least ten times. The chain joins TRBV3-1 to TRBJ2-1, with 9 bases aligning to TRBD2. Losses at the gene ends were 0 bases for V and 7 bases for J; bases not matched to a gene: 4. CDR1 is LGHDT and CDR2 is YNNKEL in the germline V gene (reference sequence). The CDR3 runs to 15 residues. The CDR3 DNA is TGTGCCAGCAGCCAAGAGGTAGCGGGAGAGAATGAGCAGTTCTTC. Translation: CASSQEVAGENEQFF.

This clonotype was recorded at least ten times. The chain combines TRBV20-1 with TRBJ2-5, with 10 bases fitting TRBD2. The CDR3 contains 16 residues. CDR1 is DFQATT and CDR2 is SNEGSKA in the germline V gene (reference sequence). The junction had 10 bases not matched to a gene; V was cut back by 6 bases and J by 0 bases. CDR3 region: CSARRTSGAYQETQYF. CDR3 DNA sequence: TGCAGTGCCCGCCGCACTAGCGGGGCCTACCAAGAGACCCAGTACTTC.

The DNA for the CDR3 is TGCAGTGCCGGACACCCTTTGAACACCGGGGAGCTGTTTTTT. Protein product: CSAGHPLNTGELFF. The chain links TRBV20-1 to TRBJ2-2, with D possibly matching TRBD1 (5 bases). This CDR3 has 14 residues. Germline CDR1 and CDR2: DFQATT and SNEGSKA (reference sequence). The V and J ends lost 6 bases and 1 base respectively, with 12 bases between them.

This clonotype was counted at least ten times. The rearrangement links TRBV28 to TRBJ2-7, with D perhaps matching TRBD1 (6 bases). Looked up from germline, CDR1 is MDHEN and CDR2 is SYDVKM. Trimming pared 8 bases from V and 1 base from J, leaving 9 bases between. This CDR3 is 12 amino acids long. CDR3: CASQGQSYEQYF. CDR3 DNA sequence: TGTGCCAGCCAAGGACAGTCCTACGAGCAGTACTTC.

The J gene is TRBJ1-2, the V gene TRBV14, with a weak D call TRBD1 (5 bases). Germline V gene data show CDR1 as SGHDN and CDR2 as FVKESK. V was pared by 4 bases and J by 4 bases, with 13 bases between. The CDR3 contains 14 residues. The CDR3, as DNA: TGTGCCAGCAGCCCAGCAATGAGGGGCTATGGCTACACCTTC. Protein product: CASSPAMRGYGYTF.

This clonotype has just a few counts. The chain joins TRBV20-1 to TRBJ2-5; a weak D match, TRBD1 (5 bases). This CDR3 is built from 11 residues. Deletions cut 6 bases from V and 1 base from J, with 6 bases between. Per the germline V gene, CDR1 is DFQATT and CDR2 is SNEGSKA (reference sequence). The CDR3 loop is CSADSQETQYF. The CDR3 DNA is TGCAGTGCCGACAGCCAAGAGACCCAGTACTTC.

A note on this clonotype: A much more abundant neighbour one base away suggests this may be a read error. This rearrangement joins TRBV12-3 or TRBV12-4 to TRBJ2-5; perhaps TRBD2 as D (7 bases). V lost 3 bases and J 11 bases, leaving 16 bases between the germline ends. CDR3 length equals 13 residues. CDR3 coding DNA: TGTGCCAGCAGTTTGGGGGGGCCTACGAGGCAGTACTTC. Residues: CASSLGGPTRQYF.

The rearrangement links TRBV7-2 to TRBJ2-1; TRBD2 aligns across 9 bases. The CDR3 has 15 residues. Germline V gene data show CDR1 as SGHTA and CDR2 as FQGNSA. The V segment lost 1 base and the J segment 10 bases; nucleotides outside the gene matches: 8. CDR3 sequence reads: CASSLEARGGREQFF. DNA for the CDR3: TGTGCCAGCAGCTTAGAGGCGCGGGGGGGCAGGGAGCAGTTCTTC. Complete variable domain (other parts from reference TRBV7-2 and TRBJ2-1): GAGVSQSPSNKVTEKGKDVELRCDPISGHTALYWYRQSLGQGLEFLIYFQGNSAPDKSGLPSDRFSAERTGGSVSTLTIQRTQQEDSAVYLCASSLEARGGREQFFGPGTRLTVL.

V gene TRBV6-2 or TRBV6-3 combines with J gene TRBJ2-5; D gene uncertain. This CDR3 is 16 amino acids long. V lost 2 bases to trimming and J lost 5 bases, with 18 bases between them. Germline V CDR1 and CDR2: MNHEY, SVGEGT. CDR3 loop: CASSYDEIPFFETQYF. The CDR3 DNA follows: TGTGCCAGCAGTTACGACGAAATCCCGTTTTTCGAGACCCAGTACTTC.

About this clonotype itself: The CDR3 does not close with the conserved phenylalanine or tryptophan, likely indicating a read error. The CDR3 sequence is CSARMVRGSYNEQFL. The CDR3 DNA follows: TGCAGTGCTAGAATGGTCCGGGGATCCTACAATGAGCAGTTCCTC. This chain joins TRBV20-1 and TRBJ2-1; possible D gene TRBD2, 5 bases. Germline CDR1 and CDR2: DFQATT and SNEGSKA (reference sequence). The CDR3 consists of 15 residues. The germline V and J ends were trimmed by 2 bases and 1 base, with 12 bases remaining between them.

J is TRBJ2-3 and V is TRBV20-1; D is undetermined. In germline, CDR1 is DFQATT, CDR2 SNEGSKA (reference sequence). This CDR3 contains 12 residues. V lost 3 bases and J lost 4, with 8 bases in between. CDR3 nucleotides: TGCAGTGCTAGCCACCAGGCAGATACGCAGTATTTT. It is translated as CSASHQADTQYF.

The CDR3 loop is CATKGNGELFF. DNA of the CDR3: TGTGCCACCAAAGGGAACGGGGAGCTGTTTTTT. The V and J genes are TRBV24-1 and TRBJ2-2; no clear D. V lost 8 bases and J lost 7, with 7 bases in between. CDR1 and CDR2 (germline): KGHDR, SFDVKD. The length of the CDR3 is 11 residues.

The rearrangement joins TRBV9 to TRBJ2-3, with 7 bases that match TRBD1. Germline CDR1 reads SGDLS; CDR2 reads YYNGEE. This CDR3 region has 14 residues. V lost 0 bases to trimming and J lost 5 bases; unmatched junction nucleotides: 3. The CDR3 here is CASSVATGEDTQYF. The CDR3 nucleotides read TGTGCCAGCAGCGTAGCCACAGGGGAAGATACGCAGTATTTT.